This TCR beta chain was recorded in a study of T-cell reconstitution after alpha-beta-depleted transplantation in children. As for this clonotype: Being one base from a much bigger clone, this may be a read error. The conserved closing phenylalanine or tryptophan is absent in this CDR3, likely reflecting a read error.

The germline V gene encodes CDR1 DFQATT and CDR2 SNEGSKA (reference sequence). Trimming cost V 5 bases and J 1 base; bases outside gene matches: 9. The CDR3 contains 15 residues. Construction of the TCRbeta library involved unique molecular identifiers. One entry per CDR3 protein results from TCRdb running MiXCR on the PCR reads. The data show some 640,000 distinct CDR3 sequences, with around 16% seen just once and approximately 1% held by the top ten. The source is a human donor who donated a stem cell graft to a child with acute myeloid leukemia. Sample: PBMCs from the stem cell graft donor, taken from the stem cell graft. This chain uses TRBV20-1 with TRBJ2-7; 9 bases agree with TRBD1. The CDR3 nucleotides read TGCAGTGCTTACCCGGGACAGGGCGATTCCTACGAGCAGTACGCC. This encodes CSAYPGQGDSYEQYA.